Presented here are 2 T cell receptor beta chains from one specimen sequenced in a study of blood T cell repertoires in COVID-19. Assay used: immunoSEQ multiplex PCR; TCRdb lists only in-frame clones, some missing. The table shows about 400,000 clones, with roughly 90% occurring only once. Specimen: peripheral blood. The receptor source for this set is a man aged 35 to 55 with acute or convalescent COVID-19.

J is TRBJ1-3 and V is TRBV3-1 (or the pseudogene TRBV3-2), with D possibly TRBD1 on 6 matching bases. The CDR3 totals 15 residues. Trimming shortened V by 4 bases and J by 0 bases, and 10 bases separated the two germline ends. Germline V lookup: CDR1 LGHDT, CDR2 YNNKEL (reference sequence). As DNA, the CDR3 is TGTGCCAGCAGCCCAGGGGCCAGCTCTGGAAACACCATATATTTT. Translating gives CASSPGASSGNTIYF.

This CDR3 reads CASGLIRDRVTMGNTIYF. The CDR3 DNA is TGTGCTAGTGGTTTGATCCGGGACAGAGTCACAATGGGAAACACCATATATTTT. The genes are TRBV12-5 and TRBJ1-3; 7 bases are shared with TRBD1. This CDR3 has 18 residues. Germline V gene data show CDR1 as LGHNT and CDR2 as FRNRAP. Trimming removed 2 bases from V and 4 bases from J; junction bases left unmatched: 14.